Detailed here is one T cell receptor beta chain. Data came from immunoSEQ multiplex PCR; TCRdb stores just in-frame clones and leaves some out. This sample has just under 75,000 clones, with 80% to 95% found just once. This sample is part of a study of OX40 agonist ivuxolimab in advanced cancers. Study-level information: Earlier treatment with anti-PD-1, anti-PD-L1 or anti-CTLA-4 was permitted, and 35% to 45% had received some.

The sample consisted of CD4+ or CD8+ T cells sorted from blood, taken in a trial of the OX40 agonist ivuxolimab. The receptor comes from an adult with an advanced solid tumor such as melanoma, head and neck, liver or kidney cancer.

The chain's CDR3 is CASSSGLSSYNSPLHF. In DNA, the CDR3 is TGCGCCAGCAGCTCAGGGTTGAGCTCCTATAATTCACCCCTCCACTTT. The rearrangement uses TRBV5-1 and TRBJ1-6; tentatively, D is TRBD1 (5 bases). Germline CDR1 and CDR2: SGHRS and YFSETQ. V lost 3 bases and J lost 0, with 10 bases in between. CDR3 length equals 16 residues.